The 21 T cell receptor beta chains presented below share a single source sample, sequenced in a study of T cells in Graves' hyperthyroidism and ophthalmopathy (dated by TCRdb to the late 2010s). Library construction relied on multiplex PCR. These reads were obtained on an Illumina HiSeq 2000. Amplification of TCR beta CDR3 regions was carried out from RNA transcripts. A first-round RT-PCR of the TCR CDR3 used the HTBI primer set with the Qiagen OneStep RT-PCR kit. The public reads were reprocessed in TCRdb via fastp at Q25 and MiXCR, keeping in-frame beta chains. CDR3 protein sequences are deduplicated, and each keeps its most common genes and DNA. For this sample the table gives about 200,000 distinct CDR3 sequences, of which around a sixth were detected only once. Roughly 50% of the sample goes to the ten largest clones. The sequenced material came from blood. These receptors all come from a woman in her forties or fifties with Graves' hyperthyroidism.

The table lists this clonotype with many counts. CDR3 region: CASSPRGEGYNEQFF. The CDR3 DNA reads as TGTGCCAGCAGCCCCAGGGGGGAGGGCTACAATGAGCAGTTCTTC. The V call is TRBV28, the J call TRBJ2-1; D may be TRBD1 or TRBD2 (7 bases each). The V and J ends lost 6 bases and 3 bases respectively, with 15 bases between them. The germline gives CDR1 MDHEN, CDR2 SYDVKM. There are 15 residues in the CDR3.

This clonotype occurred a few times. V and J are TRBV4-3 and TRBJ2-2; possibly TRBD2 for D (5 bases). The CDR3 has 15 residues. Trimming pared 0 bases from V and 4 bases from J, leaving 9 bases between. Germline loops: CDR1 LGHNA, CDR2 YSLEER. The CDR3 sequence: CASSQEYAGTGELFF. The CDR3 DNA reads TGCGCCAGCAGCCAAGAGTATGCGGGCACCGGGGAGCTGTTTTTT.

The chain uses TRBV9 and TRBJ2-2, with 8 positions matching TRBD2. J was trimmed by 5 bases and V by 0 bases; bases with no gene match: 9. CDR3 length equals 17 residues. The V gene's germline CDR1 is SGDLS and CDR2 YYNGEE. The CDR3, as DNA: TGTGCCAGCAGCGTAGTCTCCTACGGGAGGGGAACCGGGGAGCTGTTTTTT. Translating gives CASSVVSYGRGTGELFF.

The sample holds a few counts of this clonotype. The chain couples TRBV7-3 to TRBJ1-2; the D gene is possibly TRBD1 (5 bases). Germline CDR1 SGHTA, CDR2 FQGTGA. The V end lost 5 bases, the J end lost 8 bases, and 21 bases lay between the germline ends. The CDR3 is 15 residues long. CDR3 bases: TGTGCCAGCAGCCCGGAACGGGGGGGACTAAAGGGCTACACCTTC. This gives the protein CASSPERGGLKGYTF.

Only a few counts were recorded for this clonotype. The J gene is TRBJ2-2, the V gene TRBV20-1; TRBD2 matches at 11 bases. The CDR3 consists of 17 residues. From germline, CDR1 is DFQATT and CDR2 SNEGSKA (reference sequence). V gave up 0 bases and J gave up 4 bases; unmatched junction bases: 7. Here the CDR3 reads CSARERLAGLGTGELFF. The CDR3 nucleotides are TGCAGTGCTAGAGAGCGACTAGCGGGATTGGGCACCGGGGAGCTGTTTTTT.

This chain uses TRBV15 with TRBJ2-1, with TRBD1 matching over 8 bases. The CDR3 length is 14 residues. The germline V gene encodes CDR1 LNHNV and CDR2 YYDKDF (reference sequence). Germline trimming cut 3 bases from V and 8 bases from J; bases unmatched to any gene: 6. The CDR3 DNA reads TGTGCCACCAGCAGCGGAGGGACAGGTGATGAGCAGTTCTTC. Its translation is CATSSGGTGDEQFF.

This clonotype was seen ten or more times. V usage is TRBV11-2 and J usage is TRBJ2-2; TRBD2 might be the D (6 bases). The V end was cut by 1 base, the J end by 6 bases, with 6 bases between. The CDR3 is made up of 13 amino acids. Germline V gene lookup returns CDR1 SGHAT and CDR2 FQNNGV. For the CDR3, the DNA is TGTGCCAGCAGCTTAGCGGGGGCCGGGGAGCTGTTTTTT. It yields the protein CASSLAGAGELFF.

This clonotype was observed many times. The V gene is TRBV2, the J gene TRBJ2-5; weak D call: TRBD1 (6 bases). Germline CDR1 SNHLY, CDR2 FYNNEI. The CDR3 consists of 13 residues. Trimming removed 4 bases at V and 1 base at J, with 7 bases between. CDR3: CASSGQAQETQYF. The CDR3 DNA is TGTGCCAGCAGTGGACAGGCCCAAGAGACCCAGTACTTC.

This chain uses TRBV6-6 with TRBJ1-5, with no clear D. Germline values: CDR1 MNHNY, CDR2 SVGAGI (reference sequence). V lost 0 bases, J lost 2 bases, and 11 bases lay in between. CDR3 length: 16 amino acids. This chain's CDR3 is CASSYSSQRGNQPQHF. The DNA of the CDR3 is TGTGCCAGCAGTTACTCGAGTCAGAGAGGCAATCAGCCCCAGCATTTT.

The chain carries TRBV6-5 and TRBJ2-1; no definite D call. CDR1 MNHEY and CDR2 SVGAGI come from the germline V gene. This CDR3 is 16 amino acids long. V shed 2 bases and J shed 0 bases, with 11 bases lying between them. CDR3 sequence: CASSYQPRSSYNEQFF. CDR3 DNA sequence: TGTGCCAGCAGTTACCAACCCCGGAGCTCCTACAATGAGCAGTTCTTC.

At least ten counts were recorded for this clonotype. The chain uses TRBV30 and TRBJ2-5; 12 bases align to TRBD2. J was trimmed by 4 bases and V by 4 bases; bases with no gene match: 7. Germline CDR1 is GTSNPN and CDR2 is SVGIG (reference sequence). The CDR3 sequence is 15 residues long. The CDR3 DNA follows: TGTGCCTGGAACTTTCCGGGACTAGCGGGAGAGACCCAGTACTTC. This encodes CAWNFPGLAGETQYF.

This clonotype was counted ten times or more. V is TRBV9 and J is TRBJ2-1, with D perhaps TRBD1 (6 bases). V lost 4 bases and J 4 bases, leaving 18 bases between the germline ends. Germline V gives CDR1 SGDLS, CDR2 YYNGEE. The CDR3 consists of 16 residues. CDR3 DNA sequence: TGTGCCAGCAGCCGTACAGGGTTAGGGGCTTACAATGAGCAGTTCTTC. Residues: CASSRTGLGAYNEQFF.

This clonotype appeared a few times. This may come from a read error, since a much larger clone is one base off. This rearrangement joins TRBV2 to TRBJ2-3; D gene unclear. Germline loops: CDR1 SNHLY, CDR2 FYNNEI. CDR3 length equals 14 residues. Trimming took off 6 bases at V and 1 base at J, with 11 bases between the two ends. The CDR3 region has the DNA TGTGCCAGCAGACCATTGGCGGGCACAGATACGCAGTATTTT. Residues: CASRPLAGTDTQYF.

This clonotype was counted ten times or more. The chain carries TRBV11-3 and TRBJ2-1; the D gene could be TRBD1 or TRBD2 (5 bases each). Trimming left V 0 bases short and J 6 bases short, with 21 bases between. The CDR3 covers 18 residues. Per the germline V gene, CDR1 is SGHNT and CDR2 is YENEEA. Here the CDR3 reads CASSLDRLLGTVSNEQFF. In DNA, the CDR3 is TGTGCCAGCAGCTTAGATCGGTTACTCGGGACGGTAAGCAATGAGCAGTTCTTC.

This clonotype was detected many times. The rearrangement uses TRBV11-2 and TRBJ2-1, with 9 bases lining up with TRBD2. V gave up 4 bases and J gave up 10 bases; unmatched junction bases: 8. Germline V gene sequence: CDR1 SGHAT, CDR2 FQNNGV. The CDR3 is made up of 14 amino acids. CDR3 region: CASSSSGRTLEQFF. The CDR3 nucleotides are TGTGCCAGCAGCTCCAGCGGGAGGACTCTCGAGCAGTTCTTC.

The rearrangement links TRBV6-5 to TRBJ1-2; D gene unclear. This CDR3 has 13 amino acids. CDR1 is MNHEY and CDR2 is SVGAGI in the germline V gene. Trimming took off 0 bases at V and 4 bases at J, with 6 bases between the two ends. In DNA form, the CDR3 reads TGTGCCAGCAGTTACTCCGGTCCCTATGGCTACACCTTC. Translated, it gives CASSYSGPYGYTF.

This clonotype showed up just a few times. CDR3: CASSVVGGLDEAFF. CDR3 nucleotides: TGTGCCAGCAGCGTAGTGGGAGGGTTAGATGAAGCTTTCTTT. This chain links TRBV9 with TRBJ1-1; no definite D call. The CDR3 length is 14 residues. Trimming removed 0 bases at V and 7 bases at J, with 13 bases between. The germline CDR1 and CDR2 sequences are SGDLS and YYNGEE.

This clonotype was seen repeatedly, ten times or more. The CDR3 DNA sequence: TGTGCCAGCAGGGCACAACTAGCCTATTTCTACGAGCAGTACTTC. This codes for CASRAQLAYFYEQYF. The chain uses TRBV7-2 and TRBJ2-7; a possible D gene is TRBD2 (6 bases). Germline lookup yields CDR1 SGHTA and CDR2 FQGNSA. The CDR3 sequence is 15 residues long. The ends were cut back, 6 bases at V and 3 bases at J, with 18 bases in the middle.

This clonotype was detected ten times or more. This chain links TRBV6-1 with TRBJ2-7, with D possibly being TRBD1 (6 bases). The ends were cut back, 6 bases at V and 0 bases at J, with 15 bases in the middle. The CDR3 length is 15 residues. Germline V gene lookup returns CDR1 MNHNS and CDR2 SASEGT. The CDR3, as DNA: TGTGCCAGCAGACTGACAGGAGTACTCTCCTACGAGCAGTACTTC. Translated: CASRLTGVLSYEQYF.

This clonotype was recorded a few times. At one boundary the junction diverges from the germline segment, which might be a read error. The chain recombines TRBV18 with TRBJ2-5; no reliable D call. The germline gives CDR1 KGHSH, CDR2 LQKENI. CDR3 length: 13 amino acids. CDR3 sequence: CTSSPSLGETQYF. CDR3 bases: TGTACCAGCTCACCGTCTCTGGGAGAGACCCAGTACTTC.

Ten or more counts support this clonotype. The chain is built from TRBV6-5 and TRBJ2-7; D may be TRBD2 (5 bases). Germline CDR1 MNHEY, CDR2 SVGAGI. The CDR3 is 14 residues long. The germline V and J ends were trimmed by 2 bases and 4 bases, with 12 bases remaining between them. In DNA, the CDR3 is TGTGCCAGCAGTTACATTAGGGAGACGTACGAGCAGTACTTC. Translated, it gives CASSYIRETYEQYF.